The sequence of this T cell receptor (beta chain) was determined in a study of T-cell memory formation after mild COVID-19. In the study overall: Most TCR clusters belonged to a single donor. General observations from the study: Contracting clones from day 15 to 85 had balanced CD4/CD8; later expanders favoured CD4+. Cross-reactive memory appears to have joined, as suggested by some responding clones showing up in pre-infection memory. The SARS-CoV-2 specificity of second-wave clones reaching peak at day 37 remained unverified.

From the 5' RACE reads, TCRdb called clonotypes with MiXCR, one entry per CDR3 protein. The repertoire holds some 100,000 distinct CDR3 sequences, with 11% as singletons. The CDR3 spans 13 residues. The germline V gene has CDR1 SGHTA and CDR2 FQGNSA. V lost 5 bases, J lost 3 bases, and 11 bases lay in between. Turning to this clonotype: Its antigen is unknown.

Material: PBMCs or a T cell subset sorted from them (not recorded which). The chain is built from TRBV7-2 and TRBJ2-7, with D maybe TRBD1 (6 bases). The origin of this receptor is a man aged 18 to 29 who had mild COVID-19 (a few samples of this study predate the infection). Cell type and time point are not known. Here the CDR3 DNA reads TGTGCCAGCAGCCTCCGGGACAACTACGAGCAGTACGTC. Protein product: CASSLRDNYEQYV.